The next 27 T cell receptor beta chains were all read from a single sample in a study of T cells expressing NK-cell markers. TCRdb re-called the 5' RACE reads and catalogs CDR3 proteins one per entry, DNA excluded. Recorded for this sample: 300,000 to 450,000 distinct CDR3 sequences. Sequenced sample: blood T cells: a sorted CD56 or NKG2C T cell subset, CD4+ or CD8+ T cells, or bulk PBMC T cells (not recorded which). The receptors stem from a man aged 18-70 years in good health.

The V gene is TRBV5-6, the J gene TRBJ2-7; with no DNA, the TCRdb D assignment of TRBD2 cannot be verified. Germline CDR1 SGHDT, CDR2 YYEEEE. The CDR3 is 15 amino acids. The CDR3 sequence is CASSFRTSGVVEQYF.

The J gene is TRBJ1-2, the V gene TRBV29-1. The CDR3 loop spans 12 amino acids. From germline, CDR1 is SQVTM and CDR2 ANQGSEA. CDR3 sequence reads: CSVGSSNYGYTF.

CDR3 loop: CASSPPGRAGGRADTQYF. The V call is TRBV12-3 or TRBV12-4, the J call TRBJ2-3; TCRdb designates TRBD2, a call that cannot be tested without DNA. CDR3 length: 18 residues.

This chain links TRBV2 with TRBJ2-5; the TCRdb D gene call, TRBD1, has no DNA to confirm it. The CDR3 is 15 residues long. Germline V gene sequence: CDR1 SNHLY, CDR2 FYNNEI. This CDR3 reads CASSGDRGVQETQYF.

This CDR3 reads CAAGVQFGTATYEQYF. The V call is TRBV28, the J call TRBJ2-7; lacking DNA, the TRBD1 call made by TCRdb goes unchecked. Per germline, CDR1 MDHEN and CDR2 SYDVKM. The CDR3 is 16 amino acids.

The chain has TRBV11-1 and TRBJ1-5; the TCRdb call, TRBD1, lacks DNA for checking. The CDR3 is 18 amino acids. The V gene's germline CDR1 is SGHAT and CDR2 FQDESV (reference sequence). The CDR3: CASSRGTAVGYSNQPQHF. The variable domain in full, with the rest retrieved from reference TRBV11-1 and TRBJ1-5, is EAEVAQSPRYKITEKSQAVAFWCDPISGHATLYWYRQILGQGPELLVQFQDESVVDDSQLPKDRFSAERLKGVDSTLKIQPAELGDSAMYLCASSRGTAVGYSNQPQHFGDGTRLSIL.

The chain joins TRBV29-1 to TRBJ2-3; TCRdb's D call, TRBD2, is unchecked because there is no DNA. Germline values: CDR1 SQVTM, CDR2 ANQGSEA. This CDR3 contains 15 residues. CDR3: CSVVWAGRPKDTQYF.

V and J are TRBV5-1 and TRBJ2-1; TCRdb's assignment of TRBD1 cannot be checked, as there is no DNA. CDR1 and CDR2 from the germline V gene are SGHRS and YFSETQ. The CDR3 loop spans 15 amino acids. The CDR3 loop reads CASSFAGGLVNEQFF.

CDR3 sequence: CASSPTDRGDTEAFF. The chain carries TRBV7-9 and TRBJ1-1; TCRdb returns TRBD1, unconfirmable since there is no DNA. The CDR3 extends over 15 amino acids. Germline assignment: CDR1 SEHNR and CDR2 FQNEAQ (reference sequence).

The V and J genes are TRBV3-1 and TRBJ1-2. Germline CDR1 LGHDT, CDR2 YNNKEL (reference sequence). There are 14 residues in the CDR3. The CDR3 reads CASSTRGINYGYTF.

The genes are TRBV7-9 and TRBJ2-3; as DNA is missing, the TRBD2 call by TCRdb cannot be tested. The CDR3 is 15 residues long. Germline assignment: CDR1 SEHNR and CDR2 FQNEAQ (reference sequence). The CDR3 reads CASSLGPLHTDTQYF.

The V gene is TRBV18, the J gene TRBJ1-1. The CDR3 runs to 19 residues. In germline, CDR1 is KGHSH, CDR2 LQKENI. CDR3 sequence reads: CASSPTLAGIGVGNTEAFF.

The genes are TRBV20-1 and TRBJ2-3; the TRBD1 assignment by TCRdb is unverifiable without DNA. CDR3 length: 15 amino acids. From germline, CDR1 is DFQATT and CDR2 SNEGSKA (reference sequence). The chain's CDR3 is CSAYSGGALTDTQYF.

This sequence joins TRBV20-1 and TRBJ1-2. The CDR3 sequence is 12 residues long. Germline V gives CDR1 DFQATT, CDR2 SNEGSKA (reference sequence). CDR3: CSAHGGDRGYTF.

This rearrangement joins TRBV7-8 to TRBJ2-2; TCRdb names TRBD2, which stays unverified in the absence of DNA. The CDR3 length is 20 residues. The germline V gene encodes CDR1 SGHVS and CDR2 FQNEAQ. CDR3: CASSLAIRGLAGANTGELFF.

The gene calls are TRBV5-1 and TRBJ1-1; TCRdb names TRBD1, which stays unverified in the absence of DNA. The germline CDR1 and CDR2 sequences are SGHRS and YFSETQ. The CDR3 runs to 15 residues. This chain's CDR3 is CASSLSPLRNTEAFF.

This chain uses TRBV11-2 with TRBJ2-6; no DNA is available, so the TRBD2 call from TCRdb remains unchecked. This CDR3 has 20 amino acids. Germline-derived CDR1 and CDR2 are SGHAT and FQNNGV. CDR3: CASSSMRLGAEWNGANVLTF.

The chain carries TRBV20-1 and TRBJ2-5; TCRdb's assignment of TRBD1 cannot be checked, as there is no DNA. The CDR3 length is 15 residues. Germline CDR1 is DFQATT and CDR2 is SNEGSKA (reference sequence). The chain's CDR3 is CSALRGGTRRETQYF.

This chain links TRBV5-1 with TRBJ1-3; TCRdb calls TRBD1, which cannot be checked without DNA. The CDR3 has 16 amino acids. Germline CDR1 SGHRS, CDR2 YFSETQ. The CDR3 region is CARTAPGTNSGNTIYF. Based on the CDR3 plus reference TRBV5-1 and TRBJ1-3, the full variable domain is KAGVTQTPRYLIKTRGQQVTLSCSPISGHRSVSWYQQTPGQGLQFLFEYFSETQRNKGNFPGRFSGRQFSNSRSEMNVSTLELGDSALYLCARTAPGTNSGNTIYFGEGSWLTVV.

The J gene is TRBJ1-1, the V gene TRBV12-3 or TRBV12-4; checking the TCRdb D call of TRBD1 is not possible without DNA. This CDR3 is built from 12 residues. CDR3 amino acids: CASSHQDREAFF.

The V and J genes are TRBV6-1 and TRBJ1-5. This CDR3 comprises 12 residues. Germline V CDR1 and CDR2: MNHNS, SASEGT. CDR3 amino acids: CASGLNNQPQHF.

This chain uses TRBV24-1 with TRBJ1-5; the D call from TCRdb, TRBD1, cannot be confirmed without DNA. CDR3 length: 17 amino acids. Looked up from germline, CDR1 is KGHDR and CDR2 is SFDVKD. This CDR3 is CATSRQGARNSNQPQHF.

This chain uses TRBV20-1 with TRBJ1-3. The CDR3 loop spans 13 amino acids. Germline V gene data show CDR1 as DFQATT and CDR2 as SNEGSKA (reference sequence). This chain's CDR3 is CSALPQNGNTIYF.

The chain joins TRBV5-1 to TRBJ2-3. The CDR3 contains 13 residues. Germline V gene data show CDR1 as SGHRS and CDR2 as YFSETQ. CDR3 amino acids: CASSLGATDTQYF.

J is TRBJ2-1 and V is TRBV6-2 or TRBV6-3; TCRdb's D gene call, TRBD1, goes unchecked for lack of DNA. The CDR3 is made up of 16 amino acids. Germline V lookup: CDR1 MNHEY, CDR2 SVGEGT. The CDR3 sequence is CASSQTQGARPNEQFF.

V usage is TRBV12-3 or TRBV12-4 and J usage is TRBJ2-2; the TCRdb D gene call, TRBD2, has no DNA to confirm it. The CDR3 totals 13 residues. CDR3: CASSRVYTGELFF.

This rearrangement joins TRBV5-1 to TRBJ2-3; no DNA is available, so the TRBD2 call from TCRdb remains unchecked. CDR3 length: 15 amino acids. Germline V gene data show CDR1 as SGHRS and CDR2 as YFSETQ. CDR3 amino acids: CASSFQRGGTDTQYF. Full variable domain (remainder filled in from reference TRBV5-1 and TRBJ2-3): KAGVTQTPRYLIKTRGQQVTLSCSPISGHRSVSWYQQTPGQGLQFLFEYFSETQRNKGNFPGRFSGRQFSNSRSEMNVSTLELGDSALYLCASSFQRGGTDTQYFGPGTRLTVL.